This T cell receptor (beta chain) was obtained from a study of blood T cell repertoires in COVID-19. Study-level information: In each case, the material was cDNA or gDNA derived from T cells, B-cell-depleted T cells, or PBMCs.

As processed by the authors: From reference gene primer amplification, estimates of nucleated cell counts were derived. The repertoire was sequenced with immunoSEQ multiplex PCR; TCRdb's copy has only in-frame clones and lacks some. V and J calls and clone size are as listed in that table; D and trimming were resolved from the DNA. The table has about 170,000 clones, roughly 90% seen once; the top ten hold around 5.1%. There are 14 residues in the CDR3. This chain connects TRBV21-1 to TRBJ2-7; the table's D call of TRBD2 was not tested on the DNA. TRBV21-1 is shown as a pseudogene. Sequencing used peripheral blood. The source of this sequence is a man between 18 and 29 years old with COVID-19, enrolled during active disease. The CDR3 loop is CASTLPRGAKEQYF. CDR3 in DNA: TGTGCCAGCACCCTACCCCGGGGTGCGAAAGAGCAGTACTTC.